This T cell receptor beta chain originates from a study of patients with pleural tuberculosis. Each CDR3 protein is one row after TCRdb ran MiXCR on the reads. This sample has about 50,000 distinct CDR3 sequences, with around 7% found just once. This clonotype was seen at least ten times. The TCR comes from a human donor with pleural tuberculosis.

CDR3 loop: CASKTSGSTDTQYF. The CDR3, as DNA: TGTGCCAGCAAGACTAGCGGTTCCACAGATACGCAGTATTTT. The chain uses TRBV27 and TRBJ2-3; 9 nucleotides align to TRBD2. The CDR3 spans 14 residues. The ends lost 7 bases at V and 2 bases at J; junction bases unmatched: 4. Germline V gene sequence: CDR1 MNHEY, CDR2 SMNVEV (reference sequence).